The next 12 T cell receptor beta chains were all read from a single sample in a study of T cell repertoires in cytomegalovirus infection (dated by TCRdb to the late 2010s). TCRdb shows the sequencer as Illumina HiSeq 1500. The raw public reads went through TCRdb reprocessing: fastp at Q25, MiXCR clone calling, in-frame beta chains kept. Rows merge per CDR3 protein into single entries with the most common DNA and genes. Here the sample has 150,000 to 180,000 distinct CDR3 sequences; 23% occur a single time. Roughly 11% of the sample rests with the top ten. The sample taken for sequencing was PBMCs. The receptors stem from a human donor in good health (CMV status not recorded). Some clones in this sample may be carry-over from other donors' samples.

The sample holds a few counts of this clonotype. The junction does not match germline at one end; this may be a read error. The chain recombines TRBV7-2 with TRBJ2-1; 9 nucleotides agree with TRBD2. This CDR3 is 14 amino acids long. CDR1 is SGHTA and CDR2 is FQGNSA in the germline V gene. The CDR3: CASSVAGAYNEQFF. The DNA of the CDR3 is TGTGCCAGCAGCGTAGCGGGAGCCTACAATGAGCAGTTCTTC.

This clonotype was detected only a few times. This rearrangement joins TRBV20-1 to TRBJ2-7; 9 bases fit TRBD2. CDR3 size: 14 residues. Germline CDR1 is DFQATT and CDR2 is SNEGSKA (reference sequence). The J segment lost 0 bases and the V segment lost 6 bases, leaving 6 bases of the junction unmatched. The CDR3 reads CSARRLAASYEQYF. CDR3 DNA: TGCAGTGCCCGGCGACTAGCGGCCTCCTACGAGCAGTACTTC.

This clonotype was counted many times. The CDR3 sequence: CASRFTGTSGSDTQYF. CDR3 nucleotide sequence: TGTGCCAGCAGATTCACCGGGACTAGCGGCTCAGATACGCAGTATTTT. This chain connects TRBV7-2 to TRBJ2-3, with TRBD2 matching 11 bases. The trim removed 6 bases at V and 4 bases at J, leaving 9 bases unmatched. The germline V gene encodes CDR1 SGHTA and CDR2 FQGNSA. The CDR3 runs to 16 residues.

This clonotype was counted a few times. The chain combines TRBV28 with TRBJ1-1, with D maybe TRBD1 (6 bases). The V gene lost 3 bases and the J gene lost 6 bases, with 11 bases spanning the gap. Per germline, CDR1 MDHEN and CDR2 SYDVKM. CDR3 size: 13 residues. In nucleotides, the CDR3 is TGTGCCAGCAGTTTGAGGGGGTGGGCTGAAGCTTTCTTT. Translation: CASSLRGWAEAFF.

This clonotype was recorded many times. The chain employs TRBV7-9 and TRBJ1-2, with 7 bases lining up with TRBD1. V lost 1 base and J lost 3; bases outside the gene matches: 2. The CDR3 sequence is 14 residues long. Germline V gene lookup returns CDR1 SEHNR and CDR2 FQNEAQ (reference sequence). In DNA form, the CDR3 reads TGTGCCAGCAGCTTAGGAGGACAGGACTATGGCTACACCTTC. Its protein is CASSLGGQDYGYTF.

In this sample, this clonotype turned up a few times. The chain uses TRBV7-3 and TRBJ2-3, with TRBD2 as a possible D gene (6 bases). Germline V gives CDR1 SGHTA, CDR2 FQGTGA. This CDR3 has 15 residues. V lost 0 bases to trimming and J lost 4 bases, with 11 bases between them. The CDR3 nucleotides read TGTGCCAGCAGCTTAACGGGGACGGGGGCAGATACGCAGTATTTT. This encodes CASSLTGTGADTQYF.

The chain recombines TRBV20-1 with TRBJ1-4; D not resolved. Germline CDR1 is DFQATT and CDR2 is SNEGSKA (reference sequence). The CDR3 loop spans 15 amino acids. V was shortened by 0 bases and J by 3 bases, with 11 bases between the two germline ends. CDR3 region: CSARDLRTSNEKLFF. In DNA form, the CDR3 reads TGCAGTGCTAGAGATCTGCGAACTTCTAATGAAAAACTGTTTTTT.

A few counts support this clonotype. The chain joins TRBV6-5 to TRBJ1-1, with a tentative D call TRBD1 (5 bases). The CDR3 has 15 amino acids. Per germline, CDR1 MNHEY and CDR2 SVGAGI. Between the trimmed V and J ends, which lost 0 bases and 5 bases, there was a span of 13 bases. In DNA, the CDR3 is TGTGCCAGCAGTTACTCCCAAGGGGAGGGGACTGAAGCTTTCTTT. Its protein is CASSYSQGEGTEAFF.

There are a few counts of this clonotype. The J gene is TRBJ2-1, the V gene TRBV20-1; D may be TRBD2 (6 bases). In germline, CDR1 is DFQATT, CDR2 SNEGSKA (reference sequence). Trimming removed 0 bases from V and 1 base from J, with 19 bases in between. The CDR3 extends over 18 amino acids. CDR3 nucleotides: TGCAGTGCTAGAGATCTTCAAACGTCCGGGACTTCCTACAATGAGCAGTTCTTC. Protein product: CSARDLQTSGTSYNEQFF.

This clonotype was counted ten times or more. CDR3: CASSLEGQLFISYEQYF. CDR3 nucleotides: TGTGCCAGCAGCTTAGAAGGACAGCTATTCATATCCTACGAGCAGTACTTC. V gene TRBV11-2 combines with J gene TRBJ2-7; perhaps TRBD1 as D (6 bases). Trimming removed 0 bases from V and 1 base from J, with 16 bases in between. The V gene's germline CDR1 is SGHAT and CDR2 FQNNGV. The CDR3 has 17 amino acids.

This clonotype has only a few counts. The rearrangement uses TRBV7-9 and TRBJ2-3; 10 nucleotides agree with TRBD2. CDR3 size: 17 residues. Germline V gene data show CDR1 as SEHNR and CDR2 as FQNEAQ (reference sequence). V lost 5 bases to trimming and J lost 2 bases; unmatched junction nucleotides: 10. The CDR3: CASSPLASGGLTDTQYF. For the CDR3, the DNA is TGTGCCAGCAGCCCTTTGGCTAGCGGGGGCCTCACAGATACGCAGTATTTT.

On this clonotype itself: One junction end disagrees with the germline gene, perhaps due to a read error. The chain has TRBV7-2 and TRBJ2-5; D is perhaps TRBD2 (5 bases). This CDR3 is built from 15 residues. Germline CDR1 SGHTA, CDR2 FQGNSA. Written as DNA, the CDR3 is TGTGCCAGCAGTATAGCAATCGGGAACCAAGACACCCAGTACTTC. This encodes CASSIAIGNQDTQYF.